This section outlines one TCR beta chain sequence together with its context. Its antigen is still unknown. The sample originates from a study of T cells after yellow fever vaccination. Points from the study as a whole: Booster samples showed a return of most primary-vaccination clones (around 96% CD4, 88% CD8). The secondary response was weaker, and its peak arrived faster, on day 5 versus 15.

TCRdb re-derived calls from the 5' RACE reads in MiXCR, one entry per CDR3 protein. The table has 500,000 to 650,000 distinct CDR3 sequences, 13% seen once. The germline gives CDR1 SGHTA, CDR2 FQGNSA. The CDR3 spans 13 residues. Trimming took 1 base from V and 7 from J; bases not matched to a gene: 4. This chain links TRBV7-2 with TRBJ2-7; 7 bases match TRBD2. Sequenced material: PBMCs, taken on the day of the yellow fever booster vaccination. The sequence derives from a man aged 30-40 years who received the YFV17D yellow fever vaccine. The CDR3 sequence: CASSLGGGREQYF. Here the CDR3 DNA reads TGTGCCAGCAGCTTAGGGGGGGGGAGGGAGCAGTACTTC. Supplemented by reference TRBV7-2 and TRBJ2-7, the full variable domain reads GAGVSQSPSNKVTEKGKDVELRCDPISGHTALYWYRQSLGQGLEFLIYFQGNSAPDKSGLPSDRFSAERTGGSVSTLTIQRTQQEDSAVYLCASSLGGGREQYFGPGTRLTVT.